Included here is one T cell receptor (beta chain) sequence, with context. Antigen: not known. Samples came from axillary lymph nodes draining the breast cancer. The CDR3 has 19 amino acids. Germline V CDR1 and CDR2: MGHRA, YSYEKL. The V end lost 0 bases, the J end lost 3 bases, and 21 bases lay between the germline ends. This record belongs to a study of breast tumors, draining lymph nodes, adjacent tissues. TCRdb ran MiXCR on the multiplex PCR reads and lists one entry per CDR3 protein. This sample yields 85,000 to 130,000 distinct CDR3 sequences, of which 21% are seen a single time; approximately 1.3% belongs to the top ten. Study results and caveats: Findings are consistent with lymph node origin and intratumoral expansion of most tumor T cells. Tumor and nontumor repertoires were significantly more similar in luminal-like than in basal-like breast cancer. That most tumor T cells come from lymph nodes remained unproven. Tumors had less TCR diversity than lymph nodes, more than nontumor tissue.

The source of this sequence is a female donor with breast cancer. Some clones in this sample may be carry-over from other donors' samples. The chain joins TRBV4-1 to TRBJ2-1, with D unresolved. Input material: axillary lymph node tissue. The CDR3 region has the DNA TGCGCCAGCAGCCAAGATCCGGGCTTCCCCTTTTGGCTCTACAATGAGCAGTTCTTC. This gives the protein CASSQDPGFPFWLYNEQFF.